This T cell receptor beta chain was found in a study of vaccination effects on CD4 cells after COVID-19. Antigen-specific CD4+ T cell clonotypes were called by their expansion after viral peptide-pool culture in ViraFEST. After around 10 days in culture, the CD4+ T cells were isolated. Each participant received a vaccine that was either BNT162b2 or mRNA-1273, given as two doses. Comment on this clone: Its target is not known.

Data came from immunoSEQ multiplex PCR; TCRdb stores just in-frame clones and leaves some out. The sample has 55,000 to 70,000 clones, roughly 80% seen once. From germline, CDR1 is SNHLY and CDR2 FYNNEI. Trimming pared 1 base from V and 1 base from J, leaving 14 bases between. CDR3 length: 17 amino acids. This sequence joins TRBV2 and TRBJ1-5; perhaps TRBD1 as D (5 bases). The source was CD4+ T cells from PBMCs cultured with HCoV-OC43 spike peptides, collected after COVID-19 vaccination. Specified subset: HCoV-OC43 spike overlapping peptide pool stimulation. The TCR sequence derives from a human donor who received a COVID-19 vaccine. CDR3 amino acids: CASSEGVGTRSNQPQHF. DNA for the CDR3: TGTGCCAGCAGTGAAGGGGTGGGGACTAGAAGCAATCAGCCCCAGCATTTT.